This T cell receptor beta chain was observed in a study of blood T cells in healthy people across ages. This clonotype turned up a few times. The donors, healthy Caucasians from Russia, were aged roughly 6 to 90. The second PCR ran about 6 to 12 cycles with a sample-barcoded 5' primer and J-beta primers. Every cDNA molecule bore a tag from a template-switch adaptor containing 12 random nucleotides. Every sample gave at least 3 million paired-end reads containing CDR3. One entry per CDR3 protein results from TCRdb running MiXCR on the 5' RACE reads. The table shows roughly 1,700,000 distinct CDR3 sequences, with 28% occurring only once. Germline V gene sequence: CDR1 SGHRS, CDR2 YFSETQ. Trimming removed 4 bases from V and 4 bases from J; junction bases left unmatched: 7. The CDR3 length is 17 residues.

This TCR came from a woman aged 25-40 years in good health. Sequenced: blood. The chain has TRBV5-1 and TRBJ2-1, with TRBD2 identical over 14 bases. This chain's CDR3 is CASSPTSGGASYNEQFF. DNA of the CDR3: TGCGCCAGCAGCCCGACTAGCGGGGGGGCCTCTTACAATGAGCAGTTCTTC.